This TCR beta chain was identified in a study of T-cell reconstitution after alpha-beta-depleted transplantation in children. Findings of the study overall: Some patients showed high day-60 TCRbeta diversity, which derived from surviving recipient T cells and thymic progenitors. Reports say that about two months after transplant, the alpha-beta T cells came out of several hundred graft clones that had expanded. T-cell numbers and diversity one year post-transplant derived largely from freshly generated T cells.

Trimming pared 1 base from V and 0 bases from J, leaving 22 bases between. This CDR3 has 19 amino acids. Germline V gives CDR1 DFQATT, CDR2 SNEGSKA (reference sequence). Researchers prepared the TCRbeta library using unique molecular identifiers, the study reports. Using its own MiXCR run on the PCR reads, TCRdb lists one record per CDR3 protein. The profile shows about 980,000 distinct CDR3 sequences, 25% to 30% of them singletons. As to this clonotype: Antigen: not known.

This clonotype was sampled from a boy younger than two who had a stem cell transplant for SCID, so the T cells may come from the graft donor. The source material was PBMCs, mostly from graft donor cells, sampled 360 days after TCRalphabeta/CD19-depleted stem cell transplant. This chain connects TRBV20-1 to TRBJ2-1; D is perhaps TRBD1 (5 bases). The CDR3 sequence: CSARGGPGKVLSSYNEQFF. The CDR3 region has the DNA TGCAGTGCTAGAGGGGGTCCAGGGAAGGTACTCAGCTCCTACAATGAGCAGTTCTTC.